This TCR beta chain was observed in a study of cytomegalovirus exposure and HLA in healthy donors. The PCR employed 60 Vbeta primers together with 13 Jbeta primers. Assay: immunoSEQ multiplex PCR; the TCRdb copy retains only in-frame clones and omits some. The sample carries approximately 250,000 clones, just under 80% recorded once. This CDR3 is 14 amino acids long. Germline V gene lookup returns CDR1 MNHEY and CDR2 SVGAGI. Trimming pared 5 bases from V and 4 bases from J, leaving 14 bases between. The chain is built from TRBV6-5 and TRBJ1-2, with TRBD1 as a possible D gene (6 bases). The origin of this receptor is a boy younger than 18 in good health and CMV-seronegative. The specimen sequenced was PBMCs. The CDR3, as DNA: TGTGCCAGCAGTGCACGACAGGCGTTCTATGGCTACACCTTC. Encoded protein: CASSARQAFYGYTF.